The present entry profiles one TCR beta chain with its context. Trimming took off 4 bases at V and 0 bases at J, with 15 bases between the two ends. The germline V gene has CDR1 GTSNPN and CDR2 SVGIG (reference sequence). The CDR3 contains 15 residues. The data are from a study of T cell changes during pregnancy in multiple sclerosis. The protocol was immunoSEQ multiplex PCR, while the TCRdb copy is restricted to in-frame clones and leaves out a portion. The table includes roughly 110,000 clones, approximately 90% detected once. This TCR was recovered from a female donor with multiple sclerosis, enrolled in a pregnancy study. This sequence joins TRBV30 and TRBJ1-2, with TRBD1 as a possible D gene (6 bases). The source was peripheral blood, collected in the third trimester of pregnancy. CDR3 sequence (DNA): TGTGCCTGGAAAAGGGGGACCGGATCTAACTATGGCTACACCTTC. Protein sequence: CAWKRGTGSNYGYTF.